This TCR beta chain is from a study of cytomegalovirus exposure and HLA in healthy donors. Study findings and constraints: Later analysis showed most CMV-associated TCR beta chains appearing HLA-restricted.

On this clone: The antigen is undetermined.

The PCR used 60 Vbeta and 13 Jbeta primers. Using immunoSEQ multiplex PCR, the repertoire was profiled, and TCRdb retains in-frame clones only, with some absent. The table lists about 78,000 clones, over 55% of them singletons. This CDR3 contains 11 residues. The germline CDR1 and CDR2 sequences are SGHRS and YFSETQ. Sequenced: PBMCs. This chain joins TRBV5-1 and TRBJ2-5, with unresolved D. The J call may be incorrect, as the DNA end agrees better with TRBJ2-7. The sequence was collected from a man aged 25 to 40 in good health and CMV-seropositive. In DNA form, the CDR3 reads TGCGCCAGCAGCTTGGGATACGAGCAGTACTTC. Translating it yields CASSLGYEQYF.